This T cell receptor beta chain comes out of a study of blood T cell repertoires in COVID-19. On the study more broadly: Acute and convalescent COVID-19 specimens originated in the United States, Italy and Spain.

Only in-frame clones appear in the TCRdb table, and some are missing; sequencing was by immunoSEQ multiplex PCR. The repertoire holds about 240,000 clones, around 90% seen once, with approximately 7.9% in the top ten. CDR3 size: 12 residues. Germline CDR1 reads LGHNT; CDR2 reads FRNRAP. The V gene end was trimmed by 6 bases and the J gene end by 10 bases; junction bases not matched to a gene: 6. This chain links TRBV12-5 with TRBJ1-1; 9 bases fit TRBD1. The origin of this receptor is a man in his 60s who had recovered from COVID-19. Material for sequencing was peripheral blood. In DNA, the CDR3 is TGTGCTAGTGGGCCTGACAGGGGGGGAGCTTTCTTT. It codes for CASGPDRGGAFF.